These 8 T cell receptor beta chains were all obtained from the same sample, sequenced in a study of T cells in Graves' hyperthyroidism and ophthalmopathy. Regions amplified from RNA transcripts were the TCR beta CDR3 regions. Initially, a first-round RT-PCR of the TCR CDR3 employed the HTBI primer set. TCRdb independently ran MiXCR on the multiplex PCR reads; one entry per CDR3 protein. This table has over 500,000 distinct CDR3 sequences, under 20% appearing once. Sequenced input: blood. These TCRs come from a woman aged 18-35 years with Graves' ophthalmopathy.

In this sample, this clonotype turned up a few times. A read error is possible here, since a much larger clone lies one base away. This chain joins TRBV12-3 or TRBV12-4 and TRBJ1-1; D perhaps matches TRBD1 (6 bases). The CDR3 covers 12 residues. CDR3 residues: CAGSLKQGRAFF. The DNA for the CDR3 is TGTGCCGGCAGCCTTAAACAGGGACGCGCTTTCTTT.

This clonotype was counted ten times or more. The chain links TRBV28 to TRBJ2-5, with a tentative D call TRBD1 (5 bases). The germline gives CDR1 MDHEN, CDR2 SYDVKM. V was cut by 3 bases and J by 0 bases, with 14 bases left in between. This CDR3 region has 16 residues. In nucleotides, the CDR3 is TGTGCCAGCAGTTTGGCAGGGAAAGCGTACCAAGAGACCCAGTACTTC. Translating gives CASSLAGKAYQETQYF.

Here the CDR3 reads CASASQASSYEQYF. In nucleotides, the CDR3 is TGTGCCAGCGCCAGCCAGGCAAGCTCCTACGAGCAGTACTTC. The chain links TRBV12-3 or TRBV12-4 to TRBJ2-7, with no clear D. The CDR3 loop spans 14 amino acids. Trimming cost V 8 bases and J 0 bases, with 14 bases left between them.

This clonotype has more than one count but fewer than ten. The genes are TRBV3-1 and TRBJ2-1; 9 bases agree with TRBD2. The CDR3 runs to 19 residues. CDR1 is LGHDT, CDR2 YNNKEL, per germline (reference sequence). The junction had 15 bases not matched to a gene; V was cut back by 1 base and J by 5 bases. CDR3 protein: CASSQAESMAGGFHNEQFF. The CDR3 nucleotides are TGTGCCAGCAGCCAAGCGGAGAGTATGGCGGGAGGGTTCCACAATGAGCAGTTCTTC.

This clonotype has more than one count but fewer than ten. The chain uses TRBV28 and TRBJ2-7, with TRBD1 matching 9 bases. The junction had 9 bases not matched to a gene; V was cut back by 10 bases and J by 2 bases. This CDR3 region has 14 residues. Germline CDR1 reads MDHEN; CDR2 reads SYDVKM. CDR3 residues: CANRLGTGTYEQYF. The CDR3 region has the DNA TGTGCCAACAGACTGGGGACAGGGACCTACGAGCAGTACTTC.

There are a few counts of this clonotype. This chain's CDR3 is CASEPGTLGYEQYF. In nucleotides, the CDR3 is TGCGCCAGCGAACCGGGGACCTTGGGCTACGAGCAGTACTTC. V and J are TRBV10-2 and TRBJ2-7; D tentatively reads TRBD1 or TRBD2 (5 bases each). The CDR3 length is 14 residues. With 8 bases removed from V and 3 bases from J, the gap between germline ends came to 17 bases. Germline values: CDR1 WSHSY, CDR2 SAAADI.

Only a few counts were recorded for this clonotype. V gene TRBV27 combines with J gene TRBJ2-5; D is uncertain. The CDR3 spans 13 residues. CDR1 is MNHEY, CDR2 SMNVEV, per germline (reference sequence). The V end was cut by 3 bases, the J end by 2 bases, with 7 bases between. The CDR3 loop reads CASSFHVQETQYF. DNA for the CDR3: TGTGCCAGCAGTTTTCATGTACAAGAGACCCAGTACTTC.

A few counts support this clonotype. The genes are TRBV20-1 and TRBJ1-5; 10 nucleotides agree with TRBD1. The ends lost 2 bases at V and 1 base at J; junction bases unmatched: 11. In germline, CDR1 is DFQATT, CDR2 SNEGSKA (reference sequence). The CDR3 loop spans 18 amino acids. DNA of the CDR3: TGCAGTGCTAGAAGAGAGTACCGGGACAGGGGCAGCAATCAGCCCCAGCATTTT. Translated: CSARREYRDRGSNQPQHF.